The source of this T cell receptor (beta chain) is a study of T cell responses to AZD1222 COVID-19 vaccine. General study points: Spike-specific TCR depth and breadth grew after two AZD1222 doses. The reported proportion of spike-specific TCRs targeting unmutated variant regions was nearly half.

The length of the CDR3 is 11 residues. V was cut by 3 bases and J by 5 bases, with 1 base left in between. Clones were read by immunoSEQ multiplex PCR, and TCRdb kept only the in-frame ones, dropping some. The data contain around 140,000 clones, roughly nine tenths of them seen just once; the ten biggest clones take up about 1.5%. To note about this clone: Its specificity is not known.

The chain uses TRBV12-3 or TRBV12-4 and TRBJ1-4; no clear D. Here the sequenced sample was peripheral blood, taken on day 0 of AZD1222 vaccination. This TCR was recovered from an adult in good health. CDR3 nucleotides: TGTGCCAGCAGTTTCAATGAAAAACTGTTTTTT. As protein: CASSFNEKLFF.